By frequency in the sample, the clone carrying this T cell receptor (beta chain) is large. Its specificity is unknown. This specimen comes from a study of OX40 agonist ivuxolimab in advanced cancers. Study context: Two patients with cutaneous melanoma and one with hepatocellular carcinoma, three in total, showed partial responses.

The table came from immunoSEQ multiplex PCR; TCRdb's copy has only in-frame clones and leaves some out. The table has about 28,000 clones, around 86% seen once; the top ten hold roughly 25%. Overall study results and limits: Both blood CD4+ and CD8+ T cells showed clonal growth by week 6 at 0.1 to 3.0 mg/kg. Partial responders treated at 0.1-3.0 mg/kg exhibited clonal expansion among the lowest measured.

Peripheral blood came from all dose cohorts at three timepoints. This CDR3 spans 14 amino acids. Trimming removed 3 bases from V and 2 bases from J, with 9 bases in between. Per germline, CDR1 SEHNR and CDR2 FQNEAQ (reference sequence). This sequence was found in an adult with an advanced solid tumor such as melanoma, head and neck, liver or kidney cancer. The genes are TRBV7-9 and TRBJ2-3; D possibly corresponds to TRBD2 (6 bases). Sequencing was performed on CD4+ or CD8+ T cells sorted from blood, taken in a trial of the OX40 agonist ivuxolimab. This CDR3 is CASSLGGNTDTQYF. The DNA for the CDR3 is TGTGCCAGCAGCTTGGGAGGCAACACAGATACGCAGTATTTT. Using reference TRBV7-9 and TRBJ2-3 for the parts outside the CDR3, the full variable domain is DTGVSQNPRHKITKRGQNVTFRCDPISEHNRLYWYRQTLGQGPEFLTYFQNEAQLEKSRLLSDRFSAERPKGSFSTLEIQRTEQGDSAMYLCASSLGGNTDTQYFGPGTRLTVL.